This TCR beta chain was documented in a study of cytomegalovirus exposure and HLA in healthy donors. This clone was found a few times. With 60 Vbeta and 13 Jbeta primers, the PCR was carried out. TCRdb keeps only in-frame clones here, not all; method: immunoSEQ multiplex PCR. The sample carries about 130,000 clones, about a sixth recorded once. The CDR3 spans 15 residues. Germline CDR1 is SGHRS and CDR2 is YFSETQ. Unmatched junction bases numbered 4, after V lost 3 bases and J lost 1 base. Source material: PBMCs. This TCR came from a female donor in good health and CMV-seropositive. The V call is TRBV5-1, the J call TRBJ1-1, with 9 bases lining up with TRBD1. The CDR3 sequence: CASSYDRGTNTEAFF. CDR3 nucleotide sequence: TGCGCCAGCAGCTACGACAGGGGGACGAACACTGAAGCTTTCTTT. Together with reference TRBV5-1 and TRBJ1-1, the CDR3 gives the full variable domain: KAGVTQTPRYLIKTRGQQVTLSCSPISGHRSVSWYQQTPGQGLQFLFEYFSETQRNKGNFPGRFSGRQFSNSRSEMNVSTLELGDSALYLCASSYDRGTNTEAFFGQGTRLTVV.